A single T cell receptor beta chain is shown here with its context. Its antigen is undetermined. As for time point: newly diagnosed GD, antithyroid drugs for less than 3 months. The TCR library was made from RNA that had been extracted from PBMCs in TRIzol. The data belong to a study of regulatory T cells in long-lasting Graves disease. iRepertoire HTBI primers and Arm-PCR of CDR3 regions built TCR beta libraries. TCRdb reprocessed the multiplex PCR reads with MiXCR, giving one entry per CDR3 protein. The sample shows 620,000 or so distinct CDR3 sequences, roughly 15% of them seen only once. Study-level findings and limits: The study examined only peripheral blood, not thyroid tissue.

These data were also filed under a second study, of T cells in Graves' hyperthyroidism and ophthalmopathy. As that report states: Blood shared most expanded thyroid clonotypes above 0.001.

This sequence was found in a woman in her thirties with Graves disease. The material sequenced was peripheral blood mononuclear cells (PBMCs), taken at new diagnosis, from a patient treated with antithyroid drugs.

CDR3 sequence (DNA): TGTGCCAGCAGTTCCGACAGGGCCCGCGATACGCAGTATTTT. Its translation: CASSSDRARDTQYF. The chain links TRBV7-6 to TRBJ2-3, with 7 positions matching TRBD1. Trimming at V came to 6 bases and at J to 6 bases, leaving 9 bases not matched to a gene. This CDR3 comprises 14 residues. The germline V gene encodes CDR1 SGHVS and CDR2 FNYEAQ.